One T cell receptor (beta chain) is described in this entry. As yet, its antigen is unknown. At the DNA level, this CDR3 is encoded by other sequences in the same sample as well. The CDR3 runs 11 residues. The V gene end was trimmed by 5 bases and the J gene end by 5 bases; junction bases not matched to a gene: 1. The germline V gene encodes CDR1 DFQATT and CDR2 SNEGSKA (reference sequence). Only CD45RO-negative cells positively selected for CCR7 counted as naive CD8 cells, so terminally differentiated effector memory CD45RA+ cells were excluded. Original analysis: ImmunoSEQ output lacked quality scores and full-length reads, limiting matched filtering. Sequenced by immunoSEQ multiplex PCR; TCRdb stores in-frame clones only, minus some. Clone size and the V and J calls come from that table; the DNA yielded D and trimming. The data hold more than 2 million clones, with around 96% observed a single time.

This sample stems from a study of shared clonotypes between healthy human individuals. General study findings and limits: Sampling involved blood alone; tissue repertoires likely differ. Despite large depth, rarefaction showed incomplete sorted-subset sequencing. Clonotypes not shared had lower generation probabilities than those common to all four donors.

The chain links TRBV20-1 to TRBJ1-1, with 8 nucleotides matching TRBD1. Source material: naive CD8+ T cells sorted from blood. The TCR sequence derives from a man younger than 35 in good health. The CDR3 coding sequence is TGCAGTGCTGACAGGGGAACTGAAGCTTTCTTT. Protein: CSADRGTEAFF.